This entry lists 20 T cell receptor beta chains sequenced from one sample in a study of PD-1 blockade in classical Hodgkin lymphoma. Assay: immunoSEQ multiplex PCR; the TCRdb copy retains only in-frame clones and omits some. The sample shows approximately 18,000 clones, 82% of them seen only once. Every patient experienced relapse after autologous stem cell transplantation, and brentuximab vedotin exposure varied. This specimen was peripheral blood mononuclear cells (PBMCs), taken before the second cycle of nivolumab. All receptors derive from a human donor with classical Hodgkin lymphoma.

The chain has TRBV7-8 and TRBJ1-4; D is unresolved. The CDR3 consists of 14 residues. V was cut by 1 base and J by 5 bases, with 8 bases left in between. CDR1 is SGHVS and CDR2 is FQNEAQ in the germline V gene. The CDR3, as DNA: TGTGCCAGCAGCTTAGGGGTGGGAAATGAAAAACTGTTTTTT. Protein product: CASSLGVGNEKLFF.

This clone was seen only a few times. This sequence joins TRBV5-1 and TRBJ1-4; D call uncertain. CDR3 length: 13 residues. The ends were cut back, 4 bases at V and 7 bases at J, with 11 bases in the middle. Looked up from germline, CDR1 is SGHRS and CDR2 is YFSETQ. The CDR3 bases are TGCGCCAGCAGCCCCGACGGTGGTGAAAAACTGTTTTTT. Amino acid sequence: CASSPDGGEKLFF. Together with reference TRBV5-1 and TRBJ1-4, the CDR3 gives the full variable domain: KAGVTQTPRYLIKTRGQQVTLSCSPISGHRSVSWYQQTPGQGLQFLFEYFSETQRNKGNFPGRFSGRQFSNSRSEMNVSTLELGDSALYLCASSPDGGEKLFFGSGTQLSVL.

The chain links TRBV27 to TRBJ1-4, with D tentatively TRBD1 (5 bases). The CDR3 is made up of 17 amino acids. Germline assignment: CDR1 MNHEY and CDR2 SMNVEV (reference sequence). With 4 bases removed from V and 0 bases from J, the gap between germline ends came to 15 bases. The CDR3 loop reads CASSSWPGLTTNEKLFF. CDR3 sequence (DNA): TGTGCCAGCAGTTCTTGGCCGGGACTTACAACTAATGAAAAACTGTTTTTT.

This clone is large. The sample carries other DNA sequences with the same CDR3. The V gene is TRBV7-6, the J gene TRBJ2-1, with D perhaps given as TRBD1 or TRBD2 (6 bases each). This CDR3 region has 18 residues. The V and J ends lost 1 base and 9 bases respectively, with 25 bases between them. Per germline, CDR1 SGHVS and CDR2 FNYEAQ. CDR3 protein: CASSLGTSGPGAGGEQFF. In DNA, the CDR3 is TGTGCCAGCAGCTTAGGTACGAGTGGTCCGGGGGCCGGGGGTGAGCAGTTCTTC. Together with reference TRBV7-6 and TRBJ2-1, the CDR3 gives the full variable domain: GAGVSQSPRYKVTKRGQDVALRCDPISGHVSLYWYRQALGQGPEFLTYFNYEAQQDKSGLPNDRFSAERPEGSISTLTIQRTEQRDSAMYRCASSLGTSGPGAGGEQFFGPGTRLTVL.

CDR3 nucleotides: TGTGCCAGCAGCCCACTAGCGGGGAGCCAAGAGACCCAGTACTTC. Protein product: CASSPLAGSQETQYF. This sequence joins TRBV11-3 and TRBJ2-5; the match to TRBD2 covers 10 bases. The CDR3 loop spans 15 amino acids. V shed 5 bases, J shed 1 base, and the junction held 4 bases outside the gene matches. CDR1 is SGHNT, CDR2 YENEEA, per germline.

The rearrangement links TRBV7-3 to TRBJ2-7; the match to TRBD1 covers 8 bases. Germline-derived CDR1 and CDR2 are SGHTA and FQGTGA. Trimming cost V 5 bases and J 5 bases; bases outside gene matches: 5. The CDR3 has 13 amino acids. This CDR3 is CASSRTGRNEQYF. In DNA form, the CDR3 reads TGTGCCAGCAGCCGGACAGGGCGAAACGAGCAGTACTTC.

DNA for the CDR3: TGTGCCAGCAGTTTAGATTTTAAGGCAGGACGCACAGATACGCAGTATTTT. Encoded protein: CASSLDFKAGRTDTQYF. V usage is TRBV28 and J usage is TRBJ2-3; the D is unclear. Germline V gene sequence: CDR1 MDHEN, CDR2 SYDVKM. The CDR3 contains 17 residues. The ends were cut back, 2 bases at V and 1 base at J, with 16 bases in the middle. Using reference TRBV28 and TRBJ2-3 for the parts outside the CDR3, the full variable domain is DVKVTQSSRYLVKRTGEKVFLECVQDMDHENMFWYRQDPGLGLRLIYFSYDVKMKEKGDIPEGYSVSREKKERFSLILESASTNQTSMYLCASSLDFKAGRTDTQYFGPGTRLTVL.

This rearrangement joins TRBV7-9 to TRBJ1-5; the D is unclear. Between the trimmed V and J ends, which lost 5 bases and 4 bases, there was a span of 6 bases. The CDR3 loop spans 12 amino acids. Germline V gives CDR1 SEHNR, CDR2 FQNEAQ (reference sequence). CDR3: CASSTLNQPQHF. CDR3 DNA sequence: TGTGCCAGCAGCACACTTAATCAGCCCCAGCATTTT.

This clone was recorded once. This chain links TRBV19 with TRBJ1-6, with 9 bases lining up with TRBD1. The J segment lost 10 bases and the V segment lost 5 bases, leaving 9 bases of the junction unmatched. The CDR3 is made up of 15 amino acids. The germline gives CDR1 LNHDA, CDR2 SQIVND (reference sequence). The CDR3 loop reads CASSDQQGAGSPLHF. CDR3 sequence (DNA): TGTGCCAGTAGTGACCAACAGGGGGCTGGATCACCCCTCCACTTT.

This chain connects TRBV11-2 to TRBJ1-3, with D perhaps matching TRBD1 (5 bases). Looked up from germline, CDR1 is SGHAT and CDR2 is FQNNGV. The CDR3 has 18 amino acids. V shed 3 bases and J shed 1 base, with 19 bases lying between them. The chain's CDR3 is CASSLGGWAEKSGNTIYF. In DNA form, the CDR3 reads TGTGCCAGCAGCTTGGGGGGTTGGGCTGAGAAGTCTGGAAACACCATATATTTT.

This sequence joins TRBV6-5 and TRBJ1-1, with D possibly matching TRBD1 (5 bases). The CDR3 is made up of 13 amino acids. CDR1 MNHEY and CDR2 SVGAGI come from the germline V gene. V was trimmed by 10 bases and J by 1 base, leaving 13 bases between them. The CDR3 loop is CATEGQGNTEAFF. The CDR3 DNA is TGTGCCACCGAGGGGCAGGGGAACACTGAAGCTTTCTTT.

The sample holds one count of this clone. V usage is TRBV2 and J usage is TRBJ1-4; 11 positions match TRBD1. Germline loops: CDR1 SNHLY, CDR2 FYNNEI. The V gene end was trimmed by 7 bases and the J gene end by 7 bases; junction bases not matched to a gene: 14. The CDR3 length is 17 residues. CDR3 in amino acids: CASKSGTGGFRSEKLFF. CDR3 in DNA: TGTGCCAGCAAGTCCGGGACAGGGGGGTTTAGAAGTGAAAAACTGTTTTTT.

V is TRBV6-4 and J is TRBJ1-2; D perhaps matches TRBD1 (5 bases). Trimming removed 0 bases from V and 4 bases from J, with 12 bases in between. This CDR3 has 15 amino acids. CDR1 and CDR2 (germline): MRHNA, SNTAGT. The DNA of the CDR3 is TGTGCCAGCAGTGACTCGGACGGGGGGAGCTATGGCTACACCTTC. It codes for CASSDSDGGSYGYTF.

The chain joins TRBV6-5 to TRBJ1-4; D gene uncertain. The V end was cut by 0 bases, the J end by 7 bases, with 12 bases between. Germline-derived CDR1 and CDR2 are MNHEY and SVGAGI. The CDR3 is 15 amino acids. CDR3 DNA: TGTGCCAGCAGTTACTCTCTAAAGTTCGGTGAAAAACTGTTTTTT. It yields the protein CASSYSLKFGEKLFF.

The chain has TRBV2 and TRBJ1-3; 8 bases map to TRBD1. CDR3 size: 14 residues. Germline V CDR1 and CDR2: SNHLY, FYNNEI. Trimming removed 8 bases from V and 3 bases from J; junction bases left unmatched: 6. CDR3 bases: TGTGCCAGCCTGTTACAGGGGGATGGAAACACCATATATTTT. Its translation is CASLLQGDGNTIYF.

The chain couples TRBV27 to TRBJ1-5; TRBD1 aligns across 9 bases. From germline, CDR1 is MNHEY and CDR2 SMNVEV (reference sequence). V lost 2 bases, J lost 3 bases, and 2 bases stayed unmatched. The CDR3 runs 15 residues. CDR3 amino acids: CASSLVQGANQPQHF. The CDR3 DNA reads TGTGCCAGCAGTTTAGTACAGGGGGCCAATCAGCCCCAGCATTTT.

The rearrangement joins TRBV14 to TRBJ1-5, with D uncertain. The CDR3 runs to 12 residues. Trimming removed 0 bases from V and 9 bases from J, with 6 bases in between. Per germline, CDR1 SGHDN and CDR2 FVKESK. The CDR3 DNA is TGTGCCAGCAGCCAAGAAGGTCCGCCCCAGCATTTT. Encoded protein: CASSQEGPPQHF.

This clone came up once. The J gene is TRBJ1-2, the V gene TRBV11-2; D gene unclear. The germline gives CDR1 SGHAT, CDR2 FQNNGV. Trimming took 4 bases from V and 4 from J, leaving 10 bases between them. The CDR3 spans 13 residues. CDR3 in DNA: TGTGCCAGCAGCTCAGCGGCACCCTATGGCTACACCTTC. It yields the protein CASSSAAPYGYTF.

This sequence joins TRBV19 and TRBJ1-1, with unresolved D. CDR1 is LNHDA, CDR2 SQIVND, per germline (reference sequence). There are 14 residues in the CDR3. The germline V and J ends were trimmed by 7 bases and 5 bases, with 17 bases remaining between them. CDR3 residues: CASTGWLSGTEAFF. CDR3 nucleotides: TGTGCCAGTACAGGTTGGTTGAGCGGGACTGAAGCTTTCTTT. The full variable domain, with the rest looked up from reference TRBV19 and TRBJ1-1, is DGGITQSPKYLFRKEGQNVTLSCEQNLNHDAMYWYRQDPGQGLRLIYYSQIVNDFQKGDIAEGYSVSREKKESFPLTVTSAQKNPTAFYLCASTGWLSGTEAFFGQGTRLTVV.

The chain recombines TRBV30 with TRBJ1-1; D possibly corresponds to TRBD1 (6 bases). Germline V CDR1 and CDR2: GTSNPN, SVGIG (reference sequence). The length of the CDR3 is 16 residues. The V end was cut by 3 bases, the J end by 4 bases, with 21 bases between. The DNA of the CDR3 is TGTGCCTGGAGCAGAGCACGGACAGCAGGATTCACTGAAGCTTTCTTT. This translates into CAWSRARTAGFTEAFF.